These T cell receptor beta chains were read from a single sample in a study of cytomegalovirus exposure and HLA in healthy donors. TCRdb's copy holds only in-frame clones and misses some; the assay was immunoSEQ multiplex PCR. The data show around 220,000 clones, with around 88% seen just once and around 3% held by the top ten. Material for sequencing was PBMCs. These receptor sequences come from a woman aged 18-30 years in good health and CMV-seronegative. The CDR3 runs from the conserved cysteine through the conserved F or W. The D gene is left open where the match is weak. Some rows mark clone size as missing; the rest say once, few, many or name a class of expanded clone.

j_gene	d_gene	v_gene	abundance	CDR3aa	CDR3nt
TRBJ1-3	NA	TRBV6-6	NA	CATQGLTGNTIYF	TGTGCCACCCAGGGGCTAACTGGAAACACCATATATTTT
TRBJ2-7	TRBD2	TRBV7-8	NA	CASSDTSGKTYEQYF	TGTGCCAGCAGCGACACTAGCGGGAAGACCTACGAGCAGTACTTC
TRBJ2-5	NA	TRBV28	NA	CASTNRGTQETQYF	TGTGCCAGCACCAACCGGGGGACCCAAGAGACCCAGTACTTC
TRBJ2-3	NA	TRBV29-1	once	CSGSDFSSTDTQYF	TGCAGCGGATCGGACTTCTCTAGCACAGATACGCAGTATTTT
TRBJ2-1	TRBD2	TRBV7-9	NA	CASSSRTSGRYNEQFF	TGTGCCAGCAGCTCCCGGACTAGCGGGAGGTACAATGAGCAGTTCTTC
TRBJ2-5	TRBD1	TRBV11-3	NA	CASSEGTGETQYF	TGTGCCAGCAGCGAGGGGACAGGGGAGACCCAGTACTTC
TRBJ2-3	TRBD2	TRBV27	NA	CASRPSGSTDTQYF	TGTGCCAGCAGGCCTAGCGGTAGCACAGATACGCAGTATTTT
TRBJ1-5	NA	TRBV28	NA	CASSSGPPRPQHF	TGTGCCAGCAGTTCTGGGCCTCCCCGGCCCCAGCATTTT
TRBJ2-3	NA	TRBV30	NA	CAWSEEANTDTQYF	TGTGCCTGGAGTGAGGAGGCTAACACAGATACGCAGTATTTT
TRBJ1-1	NA	TRBV5-6	NA	CASRPGVENTEAFF	TGTGCCAGCAGGCCAGGGGTCGAGAACACTGAAGCTTTCTTT
TRBJ2-2	NA	TRBV28	NA	CASRTPSSTGELFF	TGTGCCAGCAGAACTCCTTCCTCCACCGGGGAGCTGTTTTTT
TRBJ1-4	NA	TRBV28	NA	CASSSTALGGEKLFF	TGTGCCAGCAGCTCTACCGCACTAGGAGGGGAAAAACTGTTTTTT
TRBJ2-2	TRBD2	TRBV16	NA	CASSPPRTSGPLTGELFF	TGTGCCAGCAGCCCGCCCCGGACTAGCGGGCCCCTCACCGGGGAGCTGTTTTTT
TRBJ1-2	TRBD1	TRBV27	NA	CASRVDRDSYGYTF	TGTGCCAGCAGGGTCGACAGGGATAGCTATGGCTACACCTTC
TRBJ2-6	NA	TRBV5-4	NA	CASGLQGSGANVLTF	TGTGCCAGCGGACTACAAGGGTCTGGGGCCAACGTCCTGACTTTC
TRBJ2-5	TRBD1	TRBV5-1	NA	CASSGTAGGDWETQYF	TGCGCCAGCAGCGGGACGGCAGGGGGAGATTGGGAGACCCAGTACTTC
TRBJ2-2	TRBD2	TRBV6-6	NA	CASILSGRAIGGELFF	TGTGCCAGCATCCTTAGCGGGAGGGCGATTGGCGGGGAGCTGTTTTTT
TRBJ2-7	NA	TRBV13	NA	CASSLAGEAYEQYF	TGTGCCAGCAGCTTAGCGGGGGAGGCGTATGAGCAGTACTTC
TRBJ2-7	TRBD2	TRBV4-1	NA	CASSQEGGTSYEQYF	TGCGCCAGCAGCCAAGAGGGAGGGACCTCCTACGAGCAGTACTTC
TRBJ2-2	NA	TRBV18	NA	CASSPEGGELFF	TGTGCCAGCTCCCCAGAGGGCGGGGAGCTGTTTTTT
TRBJ2-1	NA	TRBV2	NA	CASREEADRLGEQFF	TGTGCCAGCAGGGAGGAAGCGGACCGGCTCGGGGAGCAGTTCTTC
TRBJ2-7	NA	TRBV7-8	NA	CASSLGAYEVEQYF	TGTGCCAGCAGCTTAGGCGCCTACGAGGTCGAGCAGTACTTC
TRBJ1-2	NA	TRBV2	few	CASSESRQGYGYTF	TGTGCCAGCAGTGAATCTAGGCAGGGTTATGGCTACACCTTC
TRBJ1-3	NA	TRBV21-1	NA	CASSKAGTGRNGNTIYF	TGTGCCAGCAGCAAAGCGGGGACAGGGCGAAATGGAAACACCATATATTTT
TRBJ2-7	NA	TRBV30	NA	CAWTSGIYEQYF	TGTGCCTGGACGTCAGGGATCTACGAGCAGTACTTC
TRBJ2-1	TRBD1	TRBV5-1	NA	CASSGGQGHGNEQFF	TGCGCCAGCAGCGGAGGACAGGGTCATGGGAATGAGCAGTTCTTC
TRBJ1-1	NA	TRBV6-1	NA	CASSEVPGHIEAFF	TGTGCCAGCAGTGAAGTCCCGGGACATATTGAAGCTTTCTTT
TRBJ2-3	TRBD2	TRBV7-3	NA	CASSSAGSQDTQYF	TGTGCCAGCAGCTCAGCGGGATCCCAGGATACGCAGTATTTT
TRBJ1-1	NA	TRBV7-9	NA	CASSLDRGGPTEAFF	TGTGCCAGCAGCTTAGATCGTGGTGGGCCCACTGAAGCTTTCTTT
TRBJ1-1	NA	TRBV25-1	NA	CASSADGLVGTEAFF	TGTGCCAGCAGTGCGGACGGACTTGTAGGCACTGAAGCTTTCTTT
TRBJ2-6	TRBD1	TRBV27	NA	CASSPAPGQALISGANVLTF	TGTGCCAGCAGTCCAGCGCCGGGACAGGCTTTGATCTCTGGGGCCAACGTCCTGACTTTC
TRBJ1-1	NA	TRBV5-6	NA	CASSFTGSGNTEAFF	TGTGCCAGCAGCTTTACGGGGAGCGGAAACACTGAAGCTTTCTTT
TRBJ2-1	TRBD2	TRBV9	NA	CASSPTSGGYNEQFF	TGTGCCAGCAGCCCGACTAGCGGGGGATACAATGAGCAGTTCTTC
TRBJ2-3	TRBD2	TRBV4-1	NA	CASSQWTSGTLTQYF	TGCGCCAGCAGCCAATGGACTAGCGGGACTCTTACGCAGTATTTT
TRBJ2-7	TRBD1	TRBV10-3	NA	CAINTDRGQFQQYF	TGTGCCATCAATACAGACAGGGGGCAGTTCCAGCAGTACTTC
TRBJ2-1	NA	TRBV28	NA	CASSDREITYNEQFF	TGTGCCAGCAGTGACCGGGAAATCACCTACAATGAGCAGTTCTTC
TRBJ2-7	TRBD2	TRBV5-1	NA	CASSLPGAGAHEQYF	TGCGCCAGCAGCCTACCCGGAGCGGGAGCCCACGAGCAGTACTTC